The rows below give T cell receptor beta chains drawn from one sample of a study of vaccination effects on CD4 cells after COVID-19. Their recognized antigens are unknown. Method: immunoSEQ multiplex PCR; TCRdb's copy keeps in-frame clones and lacks some. This sample has some 16,000 clones, with around 76% found just once. Sample: CD4+ T cells from PBMCs cultured with HCoV-NL63 spike peptides, taken after COVID-19 vaccination. These receptors all come from a human donor who received a COVID-19 vaccine. The CDR3 runs from the conserved cysteine through the conserved F or W. The order of the fields is V gene, clone size, D gene, J gene, CDR3 protein, CDR3 DNA. A D gene is named only where the DNA matches it firmly. Clone size is shown for a subset of rows, as once, few, many or a class of expanded clone.

V gene: TRBV10-3; clone size: -; D gene: TRBD1; J gene: TRBJ1-6; CDR3 protein: CAIRETGNNSPLHF; CDR3 DNA: TGTGCCATCAGGGAGACAGGGAATAATTCACCCCTCCACTTT
V gene: TRBV5-1; clone size: -; D gene: -; J gene: TRBJ2-2; CDR3 protein: CASSLGRMAGELFF; CDR3 DNA: TGCGCCAGCAGCTTGGGCAGGATGGCCGGGGAGCTGTTTTTT
V gene: TRBV6-5; clone size: -; D gene: TRBD1; J gene: TRBJ1-2; CDR3 protein: CASSYSTGGYGYTF; CDR3 DNA: TGTGCCAGCAGTTACTCTACAGGGGGCTATGGCTACACCTTC
V gene: TRBV24-1; clone size: -; D gene: TRBD1; J gene: TRBJ1-2; CDR3 protein: CATSDPGTGNYGYTF; CDR3 DNA: TGTGCCACCAGTGATCCCGGGACAGGGAACTATGGCTACACCTTC
V gene: TRBV6-4; clone size: few; D gene: -; J gene: TRBJ2-2; CDR3 protein: CASSDSKRGGELFF; CDR3 DNA: TGTGCCAGCAGTGACAGCAAGCGTGGCGGGGAGCTGTTTTTT
V gene: TRBV3-1/TRBV3-2; clone size: -; D gene: -; J gene: TRBJ2-2; CDR3 protein: CASSQDTGANTGELFF; CDR3 DNA: TGTGCCAGCAGCCAAGATACGGGAGCCAACACCGGGGAGCTGTTTTTT
V gene: TRBV18; clone size: -; D gene: -; J gene: TRBJ2-1; CDR3 protein: CASSPTRSVVNEQFF; CDR3 DNA: TGTGCCAGCTCACCCACACGCTCAGTCGTCAATGAGCAGTTCTTC
V gene: TRBV6-5; clone size: few; D gene: -; J gene: TRBJ1-1; CDR3 protein: CASSSIGTEAFF; CDR3 DNA: TGTGCCAGCAGTTCTATTGGCACTGAAGCTTTCTTT
V gene: TRBV11-3; clone size: -; D gene: -; J gene: TRBJ2-3; CDR3 protein: CASSPSTDTQYF; CDR3 DNA: TGTGCCAGCAGCCCTTCCACAGATACGCAGTATTTT
V gene: TRBV7-2; clone size: -; D gene: -; J gene: TRBJ2-1; CDR3 protein: CASSLFAVGYNEQFF; CDR3 DNA: TGTGCCAGCAGCTTATTTGCCGTGGGCTACAATGAGCAGTTCTTC
V gene: TRBV7-2; clone size: -; D gene: TRBD2; J gene: TRBJ2-2; CDR3 protein: CASSLPPRLAGVYGELFF; CDR3 DNA: TGTGCCAGCAGCTTACCCCCCCGACTAGCGGGAGTGTACGGGGAGCTGTTTTTT
V gene: TRBV5-1; clone size: -; D gene: -; J gene: TRBJ2-7; CDR3 protein: CASSLTGSAYEQYF; CDR3 DNA: TGCGCCAGCAGCTTGACGGGGTCCGCCTACGAGCAGTACTTC
V gene: TRBV7-3; clone size: -; D gene: -; J gene: TRBJ2-3; CDR3 protein: CASSQIGRGPGDTQYF; CDR3 DNA: TGTGCCAGCAGCCAAATCGGGCGGGGGCCCGGGGATACGCAGTATTTT
V gene: TRBV10-3; clone size: -; D gene: -; J gene: TRBJ1-5; CDR3 protein: CAISKTEYSNQPQHF; CDR3 DNA: TGTGCCATCAGTAAGACGGAGTATAGCAATCAGCCCCAGCATTTT
V gene: TRBV11-2; clone size: -; D gene: TRBD2; J gene: TRBJ2-5; CDR3 protein: CASSLRQRGGPETQYF; CDR3 DNA: TGTGCCAGCAGCCTAAGACAGCGGGGGGGCCCGGAGACCCAGTACTTC
V gene: TRBV30; clone size: few; D gene: -; J gene: TRBJ2-1; CDR3 protein: CAWARAYNEQFF; CDR3 DNA: TGTGCCTGGGCGAGGGCCTACAATGAGCAGTTCTTC
V gene: TRBV5-1; clone size: once; D gene: -; J gene: TRBJ1-1; CDR3 protein: CASSLGVGGEAFF; CDR3 DNA: TGCGCCAGCAGCTTGGGTGTGGGGGGCGAAGCTTTCTTT
V gene: TRBV28; clone size: once; D gene: -; J gene: TRBJ1-2; CDR3 protein: CASSSGPQFYGYTF; CDR3 DNA: TGTGCCAGCAGTTCCGGGCCCCAATTCTATGGCTACACCTTC
V gene: TRBV3-1/TRBV3-2; clone size: -; D gene: TRBD1; J gene: TRBJ1-6; CDR3 protein: CASSPNNYGQAKASRSPLHF; CDR3 DNA: TGTGCCAGCAGCCCTAATAACTATGGACAGGCGAAGGCTTCCCGGTCACCCCTCCACTTT
V gene: TRBV2; clone size: -; D gene: -; J gene: TRBJ1-5; CDR3 protein: CASSEVGGSGQPQHF; CDR3 DNA: TGTGCCAGCAGTGAAGTCGGGGGTTCAGGTCAGCCCCAGCATTTT
V gene: TRBV7-9; clone size: few; D gene: -; J gene: TRBJ1-5; CDR3 protein: CASSFSGTEPQHF; CDR3 DNA: TGTGCCAGCAGCTTCTCGGGAACCGAACCCCAGCATTTT
V gene: TRBV5-5; clone size: -; D gene: -; J gene: TRBJ1-2; CDR3 protein: CASSLLATGDGYTF; CDR3 DNA: TGTGCCAGCAGCTTGTTGGCTACGGGGGATGGCTACACCTTC
V gene: TRBV5-1; clone size: -; D gene: -; J gene: TRBJ2-7; CDR3 protein: CASSLGVGRSSYEQYF; CDR3 DNA: TGCGCCAGCAGCTTGGGGGTAGGCAGATCCTCCTACGAGCAGTACTTC
V gene: TRBV18; clone size: -; D gene: TRBD2; J gene: TRBJ2-1; CDR3 protein: CASSPDLAGGYDEQFF; CDR3 DNA: TGTGCCAGCTCACCAGATCTAGCGGGGGGGTACGATGAGCAGTTCTTC
V gene: TRBV7-2; clone size: -; D gene: TRBD1; J gene: TRBJ1-6; CDR3 protein: CASSTRRGQNSPLHF; CDR3 DNA: TGTGCCAGCAGCACCCGCAGGGGGCAGAATTCACCCCTCCACTTT
V gene: TRBV5-1; clone size: -; D gene: TRBD1; J gene: TRBJ2-7; CDR3 protein: CASSLAPGQAIYEQYF; CDR3 DNA: TGCGCCAGCAGCTTGGCCCCGGGACAGGCTATCTACGAGCAGTACTTC
V gene: TRBV19; clone size: -; D gene: -; J gene: TRBJ1-2; CDR3 protein: CASSAKPGPTVSNYGYTF; CDR3 DNA: TGTGCCAGTAGTGCTAAACCGGGGCCAACCGTGAGTAACTATGGCTACACCTTC
V gene: TRBV5-6; clone size: -; D gene: TRBD1; J gene: TRBJ1-2; CDR3 protein: CASSLLDRGAGYTF; CDR3 DNA: TGTGCCAGCAGCTTGTTGGACAGGGGCGCCGGCTACACCTTC
V gene: TRBV27; clone size: -; D gene: -; J gene: TRBJ1-6; CDR3 protein: CASRSDSSSPLHF; CDR3 DNA: TGTGCCAGCAGGTCGGATAGTAGTTCACCCCTCCACTTT
V gene: TRBV6-5; clone size: -; D gene: -; J gene: TRBJ1-2; CDR3 protein: CASSRGEGRGYTF; CDR3 DNA: TGTGCCAGCAGCAGAGGGGAGGGGCGGGGCTACACCTTC
V gene: TRBV25-1; clone size: -; D gene: -; J gene: TRBJ2-5; CDR3 protein: CASSAIGGGETQYF; CDR3 DNA: TGTGCCAGCAGCGCCATAGGGGGGGGAGAGACCCAGTACTTC
V gene: TRBV28; clone size: once; D gene: TRBD2; J gene: TRBJ2-1; CDR3 protein: CASSLGGRAGNEQFF; CDR3 DNA: TGTGCCAGCAGTTTGGGCGGGAGGGCCGGGAATGAGCAGTTCTTC
V gene: TRBV9; clone size: few; D gene: -; J gene: TRBJ1-6; CDR3 protein: CASSDGRTNSPLHF; CDR3 DNA: TGTGCCAGCAGCGACGGGCGGACTAATTCACCCCTCCACTTT
V gene: TRBV19; clone size: -; D gene: TRBD2; J gene: TRBJ2-7; CDR3 protein: CASSIQSGSSYEQYF; CDR3 DNA: TGTGCCAGTAGTATACAAAGCGGGAGTTCCTACGAGCAGTACTTC
V gene: TRBV6-2/TRBV6-3; clone size: few; D gene: TRBD1; J gene: TRBJ1-3; CDR3 protein: CASSYNRGSSGNTIYF; CDR3 DNA: TGTGCCAGCAGTTACAACAGGGGATCCTCTGGAAACACCATATATTTT
V gene: TRBV14; clone size: -; D gene: TRBD2; J gene: TRBJ2-1; CDR3 protein: CASSQLAGGKDEQFF; CDR3 DNA: TGTGCCAGCAGCCAACTAGCGGGGGGGAAGGATGAGCAGTTCTTC
V gene: TRBV6-5; clone size: -; D gene: TRBD1; J gene: TRBJ2-1; CDR3 protein: CASRQGEWNNEQFF; CDR3 DNA: TGTGCCAGCAGACAGGGGGAGTGGAACAATGAGCAGTTCTTC